This T cell receptor (beta chain) was sequenced during a study of PD-1 blockade in mismatch repair-deficient tumors. About the study: Patients had 12 mismatch repair-deficient cancer types, all previously treated and progressing. Overall study findings and caveats: Rapid post-treatment expansion, then contraction, generally preceding radiologic response, marked tumor-resident clones.

About this clone: Its antigen is currently unknown.

Profiling relied on immunoSEQ multiplex PCR, and the TCRdb table lists in-frame clones only, not all of them. Among tens of thousands of clones listed, over 70% were seen once. All patients were mismatch repair deficient, assessed by either PCR or immunohistochemistry. The TCR-sequenced patients were a few responders to pembrolizumab. Germline V gene data show CDR1 as LNHDA and CDR2 as SQIVND (reference sequence). Trimming cost V 7 bases and J 0 bases, with 13 bases left between them. CDR3 length: 15 amino acids. V is TRBV19 and J is TRBJ1-5; D is unclear. This receptor was obtained from an adult with mismatch repair-deficient cancer. Source: peripheral blood, taken 12 weeks after starting pembrolizumab. CDR3 in amino acids: CASTATKNSNQPQHF. The CDR3 region has the DNA TGTGCCAGTACGGCCACAAAAAATAGCAATCAGCCCCAGCATTTT.